The T cell receptor (beta chain) described here comes from a study of blood T cell repertoires in COVID-19. Study details: Sample material is recorded as cDNA or gDNA derived from T cells, B-cell-depleted T cells, or PBMCs.

Sequencing used immunoSEQ multiplex PCR; TCRdb keeps in-frame clones, though not all of them. Found here are about 160,000 clones, just under 90% of them singletons; the top ten hold around 10%. Sequencing was performed on peripheral blood. The sequence derives from a woman in her 70s with COVID-19, enrolled during active disease.

This CDR3 reads CASAQPKWDRRMETQYF. CDR3 nucleotide sequence: TGTGCCAGCGCCCAACCGAAATGGGACAGACGTATGGAGACCCAGTACTTC. The chain employs TRBV28 and TRBJ2-5, with 7 bases matching TRBD1. The length of the CDR3 is 17 residues. Germline trimming cut 8 bases from V and 5 bases from J; bases unmatched to any gene: 20. Germline assignment: CDR1 MDHEN and CDR2 SYDVKM.